This T cell receptor (beta chain) was obtained from a study of T cell responses to AZD1222 COVID-19 vaccine. General observations from the study: The study sampled repertoires only after the peak T cell response. Spike was spanned by vaccine-associated CD4 TCRs, with dominance at 160-218 and 743-854. Spike-specific TCRs gained breadth and depth after people received two AZD1222 doses.

Looked up from germline, CDR1 is SGHVS and CDR2 is FNYEAQ. Trimming cost V 8 bases and J 1 base, with 17 bases left between them. This CDR3 is built from 15 residues. Clones were read by immunoSEQ multiplex PCR, and TCRdb kept only the in-frame ones, dropping some. This sample has 110,000 or so clones, with about nine tenths found just once. As regards this clone: Its antigen is still unknown.

The chain couples TRBV7-6 to TRBJ2-5; D gene unclear. The sample here was peripheral blood, taken on day 0 of AZD1222 vaccination. The sequence was collected from an adult in good health. The CDR3 sequence is CASGVGTQAQETQYF. CDR3 sequence (DNA): TGTGCCAGCGGGGTTGGAACGCAGGCCCAAGAGACCCAGTACTTC.